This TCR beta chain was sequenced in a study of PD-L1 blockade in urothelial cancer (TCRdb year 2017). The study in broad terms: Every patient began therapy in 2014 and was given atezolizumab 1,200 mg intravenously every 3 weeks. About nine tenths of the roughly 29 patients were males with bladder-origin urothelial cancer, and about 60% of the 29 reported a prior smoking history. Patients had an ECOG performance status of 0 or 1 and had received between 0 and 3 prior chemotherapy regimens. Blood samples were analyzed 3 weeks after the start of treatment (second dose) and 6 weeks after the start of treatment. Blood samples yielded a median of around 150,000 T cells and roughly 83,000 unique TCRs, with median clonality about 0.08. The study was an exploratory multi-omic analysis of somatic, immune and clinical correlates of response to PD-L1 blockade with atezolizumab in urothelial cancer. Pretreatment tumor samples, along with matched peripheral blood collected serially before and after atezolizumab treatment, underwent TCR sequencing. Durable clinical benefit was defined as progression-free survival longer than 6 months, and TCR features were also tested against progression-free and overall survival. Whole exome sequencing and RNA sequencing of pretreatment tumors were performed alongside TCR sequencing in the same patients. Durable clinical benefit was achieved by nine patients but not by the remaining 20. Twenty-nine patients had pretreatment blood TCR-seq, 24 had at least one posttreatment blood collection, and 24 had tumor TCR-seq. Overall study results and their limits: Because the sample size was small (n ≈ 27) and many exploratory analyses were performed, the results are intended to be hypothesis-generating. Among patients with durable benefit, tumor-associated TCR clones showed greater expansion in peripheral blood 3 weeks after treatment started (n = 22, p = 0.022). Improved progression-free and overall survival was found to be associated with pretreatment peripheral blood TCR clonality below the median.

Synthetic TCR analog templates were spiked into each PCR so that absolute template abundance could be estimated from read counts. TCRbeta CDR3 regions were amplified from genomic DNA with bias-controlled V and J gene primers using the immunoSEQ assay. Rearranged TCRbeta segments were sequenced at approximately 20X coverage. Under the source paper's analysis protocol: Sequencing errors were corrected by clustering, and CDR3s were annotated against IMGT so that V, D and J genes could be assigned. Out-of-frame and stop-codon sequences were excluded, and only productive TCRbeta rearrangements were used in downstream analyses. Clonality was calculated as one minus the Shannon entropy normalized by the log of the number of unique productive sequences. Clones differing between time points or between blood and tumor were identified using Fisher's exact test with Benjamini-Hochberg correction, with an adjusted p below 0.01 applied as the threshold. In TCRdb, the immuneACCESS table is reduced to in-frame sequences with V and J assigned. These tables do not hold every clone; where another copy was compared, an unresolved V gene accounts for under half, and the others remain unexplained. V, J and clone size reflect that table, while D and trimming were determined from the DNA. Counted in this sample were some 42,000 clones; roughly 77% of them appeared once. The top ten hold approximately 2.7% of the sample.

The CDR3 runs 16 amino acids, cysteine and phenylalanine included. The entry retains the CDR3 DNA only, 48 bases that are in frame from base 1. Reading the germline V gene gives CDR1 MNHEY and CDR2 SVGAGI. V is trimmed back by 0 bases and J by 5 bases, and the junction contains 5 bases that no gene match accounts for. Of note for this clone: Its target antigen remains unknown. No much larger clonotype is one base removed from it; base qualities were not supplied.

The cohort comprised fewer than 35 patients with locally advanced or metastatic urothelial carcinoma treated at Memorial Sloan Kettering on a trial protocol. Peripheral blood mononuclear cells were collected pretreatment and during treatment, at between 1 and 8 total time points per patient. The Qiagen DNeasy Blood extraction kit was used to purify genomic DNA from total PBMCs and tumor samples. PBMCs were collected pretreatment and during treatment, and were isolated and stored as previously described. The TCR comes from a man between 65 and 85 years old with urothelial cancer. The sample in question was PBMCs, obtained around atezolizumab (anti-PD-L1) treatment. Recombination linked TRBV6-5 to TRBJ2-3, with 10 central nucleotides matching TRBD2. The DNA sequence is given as TGTGCCAGCAGTTACTCGCTAGCGGGAGCAGAAGATACGCAGTATTTT. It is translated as CASSYSLAGAEDTQYF.